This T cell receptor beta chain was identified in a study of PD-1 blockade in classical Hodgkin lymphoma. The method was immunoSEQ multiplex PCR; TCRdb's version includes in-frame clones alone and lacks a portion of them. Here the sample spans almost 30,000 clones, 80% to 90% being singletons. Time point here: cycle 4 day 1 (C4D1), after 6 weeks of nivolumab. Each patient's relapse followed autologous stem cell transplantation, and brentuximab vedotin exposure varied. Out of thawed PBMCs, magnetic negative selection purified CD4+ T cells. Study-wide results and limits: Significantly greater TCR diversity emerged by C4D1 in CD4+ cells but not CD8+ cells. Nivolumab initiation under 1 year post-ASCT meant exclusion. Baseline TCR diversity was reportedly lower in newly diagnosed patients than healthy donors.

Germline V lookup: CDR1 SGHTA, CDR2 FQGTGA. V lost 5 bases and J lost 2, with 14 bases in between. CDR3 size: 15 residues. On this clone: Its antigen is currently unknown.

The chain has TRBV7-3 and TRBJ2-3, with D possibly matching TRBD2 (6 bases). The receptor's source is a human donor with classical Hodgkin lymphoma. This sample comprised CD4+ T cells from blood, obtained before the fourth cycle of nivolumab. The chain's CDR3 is CASSPTSFATDTQYF. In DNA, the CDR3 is TGTGCCAGCAGCCCGACTAGTTTTGCCACAGATACGCAGTATTTT.